The clone carrying this TCR beta chain showed up just a few times. The antigen is not known. This specimen comes from a study of beta chain features in type 1 diabetes. Study at large: Patients and healthy donors were similar in age, gender and cell yields. Study-level points and caveats: Researchers report that Type 1 diabetes patients had moderately but significantly shorter TCRB CDR3s across all four CD4+ subsets.

The investigators reverse transcribed all of the isolated RNA, so they sequenced expressed TCRB transcripts. Data came from immunoSEQ multiplex PCR; TCRdb stores just in-frame clones and leaves some out. The table lists about 660,000 clones, around 15% of them singletons. The receptor was derived from a man between 18 and 35 years old with type 1 diabetes. The sample consisted of naive CD4+ T cells from blood.

CDR3 nucleotide sequence: TGTGCCAGCAGCTTGGTAGGGGTCGGGACTGAAGCTTTCTTT. It codes for CASSLVGVGTEAFF. The rearrangement links TRBV5-5 to TRBJ1-1, with a weak D call TRBD1 (5 bases). Trimming shortened V by 0 bases and J by 5 bases, and 11 bases separated the two germline ends. Germline V gene data show CDR1 as SGHKS and CDR2 as YYEKEE (reference sequence). The CDR3 is made up of 14 amino acids.